These 10 T cell receptor beta chains were sequenced from one sample in a study of beta chain features in type 1 diabetes. Expressed TCRB transcripts were sequenced because the entire RNA isolate underwent reverse transcription. The assay was immunoSEQ multiplex PCR, and TCRdb's table has in-frame clones only and misses some. This sample has fewer than 900,000 clones, with about a sixth found just once. Specimen: naive CD4+ T cells from blood. Receptors originate from a young woman in good health.

This clone was seen a handful of times. The rearrangement links TRBV5-4 to TRBJ2-5; TRBD1 aligns across 9 bases. This CDR3 has 14 residues. CDR1 SGHNT and CDR2 YYREEE come from the germline V gene (reference sequence). The V gene end was trimmed by 4 bases and the J gene end by 5 bases; junction bases not matched to a gene: 6. The CDR3 bases are TGTGCCAGCAGCAGTACAGGGGGCTGGGAGACCCAGTACTTC. It specifies CASSSTGGWETQYF.

The chain combines TRBV7-2 with TRBJ2-7, with D possibly matching TRBD2 (6 bases). Trimming removed 5 bases at V and 7 bases at J, with 18 bases between. Germline assignment: CDR1 SGHTA and CDR2 FQGNSA. The CDR3 has 14 amino acids. The CDR3 loop reads CASSLTDWGDEQYF. In DNA form, the CDR3 reads TGTGCCAGCAGCCTGACCGATTGGGGGGATGAGCAGTACTTC.

This clone appeared a few times. The rearrangement links TRBV28 to TRBJ2-7; TRBD2 agrees at 8 bases. CDR3 length: 15 residues. Germline assignment: CDR1 MDHEN and CDR2 SYDVKM. V lost 6 bases to trimming and J lost 1 base; unmatched junction nucleotides: 8. CDR3 loop: CASSPGGGRSYEQYF. The CDR3, as DNA: TGTGCCAGCAGCCCGGGAGGGGGTAGGTCCTACGAGCAGTACTTC.

This sequence joins TRBV9 and TRBJ2-1; perhaps TRBD2 as D (6 bases). The V and J ends lost 4 bases and 6 bases respectively, with 20 bases between them. Per the germline V gene, CDR1 is SGDLS and CDR2 is YYNGEE. CDR3 length equals 16 residues. CDR3 sequence reads: CASSSKPGGVLNEQFF. The CDR3 nucleotides are TGTGCCAGCAGCTCGAAGCCCGGCGGGGTCCTCAATGAGCAGTTCTTC.

V is TRBV10-3 and J is TRBJ2-5; 8 nucleotides match TRBD2. CDR1 is ENHRY, CDR2 SYGVKD, per germline. The V segment lost 2 bases and the J segment 4 bases; nucleotides outside the gene matches: 9. CDR3 length: 16 residues. The CDR3 sequence: CAISEGVAGMGETQYF. CDR3 in DNA: TGTGCCATCAGTGAGGGGGTAGCGGGAATGGGAGAGACCCAGTACTTC.

V gene TRBV7-3 combines with J gene TRBJ2-3; TRBD2 agrees at 11 bases. V gave up 6 bases and J gave up 6 bases; unmatched junction bases: 5. The CDR3 has 14 amino acids. Germline assignment: CDR1 SGHTA and CDR2 FQGTGA. The DNA for the CDR3 is TGTGCCAGCAGAAGACTAGCGGGAACGGATACGCAGTATTTT. It encodes CASRRLAGTDTQYF.

There are a few counts of this clone. The genes are TRBV6-1 and TRBJ2-6; D may be TRBD2 (5 bases). The germline gives CDR1 MNHNS, CDR2 SASEGT. CDR3 length: 15 amino acids. V lost 11 bases, J lost 0 bases, and 14 bases lay in between. The chain's CDR3 is CAVDSGSSGANVLTF. The CDR3 DNA is TGTGCCGTAGATTCGGGGAGCTCTGGGGCCAACGTCCTGACTTTC.

The chain has TRBV28 and TRBJ2-7; no clear D gene. Trimming left V 7 bases short and J 6 bases short, with 19 bases between. This CDR3 is built from 14 residues. CDR1 and CDR2 from the germline V gene are MDHEN and SYDVKM. CDR3 nucleotide sequence: TGTGCCAGCACCCTTCAGCCCAGACCAAGCGAGCAGTACTTC. Encoded protein: CASTLQPRPSEQYF.

This clone was counted only a few times. CDR3 loop: CAISESRSGGTYEQYF. Written as DNA, the CDR3 is TGTGCCATCAGTGAGTCCCGGAGCGGGGGGACCTACGAGCAGTACTTC. This chain links TRBV10-3 with TRBJ2-7, with 9 bases that match TRBD2. The germline V gene encodes CDR1 ENHRY and CDR2 SYGVKD. V lost 0 bases, J lost 2 bases, and 5 bases stayed unmatched. The CDR3 covers 16 residues.

The sample holds a few counts of this clone. The chain employs TRBV5-1 and TRBJ2-1; 7 nucleotides align to TRBD1. Germline CDR1 reads SGHRS; CDR2 reads YFSETQ. The CDR3 has 12 amino acids. The J segment lost 8 bases and the V segment lost 7 bases, leaving 6 bases of the junction unmatched. The CDR3 spells CASSQGVYEQFF. The CDR3 DNA reads as TGCGCCAGCTCTCAGGGGGTTTATGAGCAGTTCTTC.